What follows are 16 T cell receptor beta chains derived from one specimen sequenced in a study of shared clonotypes between healthy human individuals. Sequenced by immunoSEQ multiplex PCR; TCRdb stores in-frame clones only, minus some. The table includes 2.3 million or so clones, roughly 93% detected once. What was sequenced was naive CD4+ T cells from PBMCs. Subset defined: CD45RA+ positively selected. These receptor sequences come from a man aged 18 to 30 in good health. Some clones in this sample may be carry-over from other donors' samples.

The rearrangement uses TRBV28 and TRBJ1-2; maybe TRBD1 (6 bases). In germline, CDR1 is MDHEN, CDR2 SYDVKM. Trimming shortened V by 2 bases and J by 6 bases, and 7 bases separated the two germline ends. This CDR3 has 12 amino acids. The DNA of the CDR3 is TGTGCCAGCAGTTTAGAGGGGGATGGCTACACCTTC. It encodes CASSLEGDGYTF.

Details on this clone: The identical CDR3 is also encoded by other nucleotide sequences in the sample. J is TRBJ2-1 and V is TRBV7-2; D is undetermined. The length of the CDR3 is 12 residues. CDR1 is SGHTA and CDR2 is FQGNSA in the germline V gene. Trimming shortened V by 3 bases and J by 4 bases, and 4 bases separated the two germline ends. CDR3 loop: CASSFTYNEQFF. CDR3 nucleotides: TGTGCCAGCAGCTTCACTTACAATGAGCAGTTCTTC.

This chain connects TRBV29-1 to TRBJ1-1; maybe TRBD1 (6 bases). The CDR3 has 15 residues. Per the germline V gene, CDR1 is SQVTM and CDR2 is ANQGSEA. Trimming left V 6 bases short and J 3 bases short, with 20 bases between. The CDR3 sequence is CSVGSFGGTYTEAFF. The CDR3 DNA reads TGCAGCGTCGGGTCTTTCGGGGGCACTTACACTGAAGCTTTCTTT.

The V gene is TRBV28, the J gene TRBJ2-1; 7 bases match TRBD2. The CDR3 is 15 amino acids. The junction had 7 bases not matched to a gene; V was cut back by 4 bases and J by 4 bases. In germline, CDR1 is MDHEN, CDR2 SYDVKM. The CDR3 DNA is TGTGCCAGCAGTTCTGGCGGGAGCGGATACAATGAGCAGTTCTTC. Amino acid sequence: CASSSGGSGYNEQFF. Based on the CDR3 plus reference TRBV28 and TRBJ2-1, the full variable domain is DVKVTQSSRYLVKRTGEKVFLECVQDMDHENMFWYRQDPGLGLRLIYFSYDVKMKEKGDIPEGYSVSREKKERFSLILESASTNQTSMYLCASSSGGSGYNEQFFGPGTRLTVL.

This chain links TRBV2 with TRBJ1-4; D is possibly TRBD1 (6 bases). The ends were cut back, 4 bases at V and 0 bases at J, with 21 bases in the middle. CDR1 SNHLY and CDR2 FYNNEI come from the germline V gene. The CDR3 extends over 19 amino acids. DNA of the CDR3: TGTGCCAGCAGTGGCACGGACAGAGGGCTGGTTACAACTAATGAAAAACTGTTTTTT. Encoded protein: CASSGTDRGLVTTNEKLFF.

With respect to this clone: Distinct nucleotide sequences in the sample also encode this CDR3. This chain links TRBV6-1 with TRBJ2-7, with a weak D call TRBD2 (6 bases). Germline loops: CDR1 MNHNS, CDR2 SASEGT. The CDR3 runs 15 residues. Trimming removed 1 base from V and 0 bases from J, with 10 bases in between. CDR3 DNA: TGTGCCAGCAGTGAAGGAAGGGGAGGCTCCTACGAGCAGTACTTC. As protein: CASSEGRGGSYEQYF.

The chain links TRBV9 to TRBJ2-2; 7 nucleotides align to TRBD2. CDR1 is SGDLS, CDR2 YYNGEE, per germline. The CDR3 runs 13 residues. The trim removed 1 base at V and 7 bases at J, leaving 1 base unmatched. The CDR3 nucleotides read TGTGCCAGCAGCGTATGGGAGGGCGGGGAGCTGTTTTTT. This encodes CASSVWEGGELFF.

The V gene is TRBV2, the J gene TRBJ2-7; the match to TRBD2 covers 7 bases. Germline V CDR1 and CDR2: SNHLY, FYNNEI. This CDR3 comprises 14 residues. With V trimmed by 7 bases and J by 0 bases, 6 bases remained unmatched. As DNA, the CDR3 is TGTGCCAGCATTCGGGCTAGCGGCTCCTACGAGCAGTACTTC. It is translated as CASIRASGSYEQYF.

This chain joins TRBV9 and TRBJ2-3, with 8 bases identical to TRBD2. Germline V gene lookup returns CDR1 SGDLS and CDR2 YYNGEE. This CDR3 spans 18 amino acids. Unmatched junction bases numbered 9, after V lost 0 bases and J lost 0 bases. CDR3 loop: CASSVGELADLSTDTQYF. The CDR3, as DNA: TGTGCCAGCAGCGTAGGTGAACTAGCGGACCTGAGCACAGATACGCAGTATTTT.

V is TRBV6-5 and J is TRBJ2-2, with D possibly being TRBD2 (6 bases). Per the germline V gene, CDR1 is MNHEY and CDR2 is SVGAGI. The CDR3 covers 12 residues. V dropped 8 bases and J dropped 7 bases, with 11 bases sitting between them. This chain's CDR3 is CASGRSNGELFF. The CDR3 nucleotides are TGTGCCAGCGGGAGGTCTAACGGGGAGCTGTTTTTT.

The rearrangement uses TRBV2 and TRBJ1-4, with 8 bases aligning to TRBD1. The CDR3 totals 15 residues. Trimming at V came to 5 bases and at J to 3 bases, leaving 5 bases not matched to a gene. The V gene's germline CDR1 is SNHLY and CDR2 FYNNEI. The CDR3 is CASSTTGGANEKLFF. CDR3 sequence (DNA): TGTGCCAGCAGTACTACAGGGGGTGCTAATGAAAAACTGTTTTTT.

The V gene is TRBV28, the J gene TRBJ1-2; a weak D match, TRBD1 (5 bases). V was trimmed by 5 bases and J by 4 bases, leaving 14 bases between them. Germline assignment: CDR1 MDHEN and CDR2 SYDVKM. The CDR3 length is 14 residues. The CDR3 nucleotides are TGTGCCAGCAGTCTGAGGGGCCTTTCCTATGGCTACACCTTC. Translating gives CASSLRGLSYGYTF.

The chain links TRBV7-8 to TRBJ1-3, with D uncertain. V gave up 0 bases and J gave up 0 bases, with 12 bases separating them. The CDR3 is made up of 17 amino acids. Per germline, CDR1 SGHVS and CDR2 FQNEAQ. CDR3 loop: CASSLALPAGSGNTIYF. The CDR3 DNA follows: TGTGCCAGCAGCTTAGCGCTGCCAGCAGGCTCTGGAAACACCATATATTTT.

In the case of this clone: This CDR3 is also generated by other DNA sequences in the sample. The chain employs TRBV5-1 and TRBJ2-7; TRBD2 matches at 8 bases. Germline V gene sequence: CDR1 SGHRS, CDR2 YFSETQ. Trimming removed 0 bases from V and 2 bases from J; junction bases left unmatched: 4. This CDR3 region has 15 residues. The CDR3 DNA sequence: TGCGCCAGCAGCTTGGATAGCGGGGCCCCCTACGAGCAGTACTTC. As protein: CASSLDSGAPYEQYF.

The chain joins TRBV7-9 to TRBJ2-7; 7 bases line up with TRBD1. This CDR3 is 17 amino acids long. Germline V gene lookup returns CDR1 SEHNR and CDR2 FQNEAQ (reference sequence). Unmatched junction bases numbered 15, after V lost 5 bases and J lost 2 bases. This CDR3 is CASSHVAWDGTAYEQYF. CDR3 nucleotides: TGTGCCAGCAGCCATGTCGCATGGGATGGGACAGCCTACGAGCAGTACTTC. Based on the CDR3 plus reference TRBV7-9 and TRBJ2-7, the full variable domain is DTGVSQNPRHKITKRGQNVTFRCDPISEHNRLYWYRQTLGQGPEFLTYFQNEAQLEKSRLLSDRFSAERPKGSFSTLEIQRTEQGDSAMYLCASSHVAWDGTAYEQYFGPGTRLTVT.

The rearrangement links TRBV11-2 to TRBJ1-2, with a weak D call TRBD1 (6 bases). Germline CDR1 reads SGHAT; CDR2 reads FQNNGV. The length of the CDR3 is 15 residues. V lost 5 bases to trimming and J lost 8 bases, with 21 bases between them. For the CDR3, the DNA is TGTGCCAGCAGCACACAACGACAGGAAGTTTCCGGCTACACCTTC. Translating gives CASSTQRQEVSGYTF.